Each of the 28 T cell receptor beta chains below was sequenced from the same sample in a study of PD-1 blockade in classical Hodgkin lymphoma (TCRdb year 2020). The library was prepared using the immunoSEQ multiplex PCR assay. TCRdb stores this immuneACCESS table with in-frame sequences only. Part of the clones is absent; in the studies checked, under half of the shortfall reflects unresolved V genes, and no reason is known for the rest. The sample yields about 41,000 clones; approximately 70% were counted once. Roughly 2.6% of the sample lies in the top ten. The time point label on this specimen signifies: cycle 4 day 1 (C4D1), after 6 weeks of nivolumab. Relapse after autologous stem cell transplantation had occurred in all trial patients, and cohorts A, B and C were distinguished by prior brentuximab vedotin exposure. The starting material was peripheral blood mononuclear cells (PBMCs), obtained before the fourth cycle of nivolumab. Every receptor here comes from a human donor with classical Hodgkin lymphoma.

CDR3 DNA sequence: TGTGCCAGCAGACAGGGGGCCGGTGAGCAGTTCTTC. It codes for CASRQGAGEQFF. This sequence joins TRBV7-8 and TRBJ2-1; 9 nucleotides match TRBD1. J was trimmed by 9 bases and V by 6 bases; bases with no gene match: 3. Germline V gene sequence: CDR1 SGHVS, CDR2 FQNEAQ. The CDR3 runs 12 residues.

In DNA, the CDR3 is TGTGCCAGCAGTTCGACCTACGAGCAGTACTTC. It codes for CASSSTYEQYF. The rearrangement joins TRBV28 to TRBJ2-7; D is uncertain. From germline, CDR1 is MDHEN and CDR2 SYDVKM. This CDR3 contains 11 residues. The V end was cut by 4 bases, the J end by 2 bases, with 3 bases between.

The V gene is TRBV10-2, the J gene TRBJ1-5; D is undetermined. The V end was cut by 8 bases, the J end by 5 bases, with 13 bases between. Germline V gives CDR1 WSHSY, CDR2 SAAADI. The CDR3 has 13 residues. DNA for the CDR3: TGCGCCAGCCAAATAGTGGGTGATCAGCCCCAGCATTTT. It yields the protein CASQIVGDQPQHF.

This clone turned up a few times. The CDR3 loop reads CASSSTDADGYTF. The CDR3 DNA reads as TGTGCCAGCAGCTCCACAGACGCGGATGGCTACACCTTC. The chain is built from TRBV11-1 and TRBJ1-2; no clear D. The CDR3 contains 13 residues. V was clipped by 4 bases and J by 6 bases, with 12 bases between them. Germline loops: CDR1 SGHAT, CDR2 FQDESV (reference sequence).

The CDR3 region has the DNA TGTGCCACCAGGGACAGCGGGGGCTACACCTTC. Translation gives CATRDSGGYTF. This rearrangement joins TRBV28 to TRBJ1-2; 7 positions agree with TRBD1. Germline trimming cut 10 bases from V and 8 bases from J; bases unmatched to any gene: 7. The CDR3 covers 11 residues. Germline CDR1 MDHEN, CDR2 SYDVKM.

The CDR3 region has the DNA TGTGCCAGCAGCTCTGACGGAAAAAGCACAGATACGCAGTATTTT. Its translation: CASSSDGKSTDTQYF. V and J are TRBV11-2 and TRBJ2-3; D not resolved. V lost 4 bases to trimming and J lost 0 bases, with 11 bases between them. Germline values: CDR1 SGHAT, CDR2 FQNNGV. The CDR3 contains 15 residues.

The J gene is TRBJ2-7, the V gene TRBV4-1; D unresolved. This CDR3 region has 14 residues. V was trimmed by 0 bases and J by 5 bases, leaving 11 bases between them. CDR1 is MGHRA and CDR2 is YSYEKL in the germline V gene. The CDR3 DNA reads as TGCGCCAGCAGCCAAGATGTAGATTGGAACGAGCAGTACTTC. Amino acids: CASSQDVDWNEQYF.

In DNA, the CDR3 is TGTGCCAGCTTATTCCGGGACAAAACCTCACCCCTCCACTTT. This codes for CASLFRDKTSPLHF. This sequence joins TRBV16 and TRBJ1-6; D perhaps matches TRBD1 (6 bases). This CDR3 is 14 amino acids long. Germline loops: CDR1 KGHSY, CDR2 FQNENV. Deletions cut 8 bases from V and 10 bases from J, with 18 bases between.

V is TRBV12-5 and J is TRBJ2-1, with 9 positions matching TRBD2. V dropped 6 bases and J dropped 9; count of bases not matched to a gene: 12. Per germline, CDR1 LGHNT and CDR2 FRNRAP. There are 15 residues in the CDR3. This chain's CDR3 is CASGPPGTSMFEQFF. CDR3 nucleotide sequence: TGTGCTAGTGGCCCGCCCGGGACTAGCATGTTTGAGCAGTTCTTC.

This chain links TRBV7-9 with TRBJ1-1; 9 nucleotides match TRBD1. The CDR3 loop spans 14 amino acids. Trimming took 6 bases from V and 7 from J; bases not matched to a gene: 9. The germline V gene encodes CDR1 SEHNR and CDR2 FQNEAQ (reference sequence). The DNA of the CDR3 is TGTGCCAGCAGGAGGGGACAGGGTTCCCATGAAGCTTTCTTT. Protein: CASRRGQGSHEAFF.

The chain links TRBV5-1 to TRBJ1-1, with 7 bases that match TRBD1. The junction had 11 bases not matched to a gene; V was cut back by 4 bases and J by 2 bases. CDR1 is SGHRS, CDR2 YFSETQ, per germline. The CDR3 spans 16 residues. DNA of the CDR3: TGCGCCAGCAGCCACAGGGGAAAAGAGTCTAACACTGAAGCTTTCTTT. It is translated as CASSHRGKESNTEAFF.

The chain combines TRBV2 with TRBJ2-3; 7 bases are a match to TRBD2. Per germline, CDR1 SNHLY and CDR2 FYNNEI. J was trimmed by 2 bases and V by 8 bases; bases with no gene match: 7. The CDR3 length is 14 residues. The CDR3 bases are TGTGCCAGCGGTAACGGGGGGTCCACAGATACGCAGTATTTT. This sequence encodes CASGNGGSTDTQYF.

J is TRBJ1-2 and V is TRBV6-5, with a weak D call TRBD1 (6 bases). This CDR3 is built from 13 residues. V dropped 5 bases and J dropped 6 bases, with 13 bases sitting between them. Germline V lookup: CDR1 MNHEY, CDR2 SVGAGI. The CDR3 nucleotides are TGTGCCAGCAGTCGGACAGATGCTGATGGCTACACCTTC. Translated, it gives CASSRTDADGYTF.

In its sample, this clone was seen a few times. This sequence joins TRBV28 and TRBJ1-3; D is unresolved. Germline CDR1 reads MDHEN; CDR2 reads SYDVKM. The CDR3 contains 12 residues. V lost 4 bases and J lost 3, with 4 bases in between. CDR3 amino acids: CASSSGGNTIYF. The DNA for the CDR3 is TGTGCCAGCAGTTCGGGTGGAAACACCATATATTTT.

V and J are TRBV10-3 and TRBJ2-7; D is possibly TRBD1 (6 bases). The CDR3 covers 12 residues. Looked up from germline, CDR1 is ENHRY and CDR2 is SYGVKD. V shed 6 bases and J shed 2 bases, with 8 bases lying between them. The CDR3: CAISQGTYEQYF. CDR3 DNA: TGTGCCATCAGCCAGGGGACCTACGAGCAGTACTTC.

The rearrangement links TRBV25-1 to TRBJ1-1, with a possible D match to TRBD1 (6 bases). The CDR3 sequence is 13 residues long. V lost 4 bases and J lost 5, with 11 bases in between. Germline V lookup: CDR1 MGHDK, CDR2 SYGVNS. This chain's CDR3 is CASSVQGSTEAFF. In DNA form, the CDR3 reads TGTGCCAGCAGTGTACAGGGCTCGACTGAAGCTTTCTTT.

This clone was picked up many times. The chain links TRBV11-2 to TRBJ2-7; TRBD1 matches 10 bases. The CDR3 consists of 18 residues. The J segment lost 3 bases and the V segment lost 4 bases, leaving 15 bases of the junction unmatched. The germline V gene encodes CDR1 SGHAT and CDR2 FQNNGV. This CDR3 is CASSSTRMPGTGVYEQYF. Written as DNA, the CDR3 is TGTGCCAGCAGCTCTACGAGGATGCCCGGGACAGGGGTCTACGAGCAGTACTTC.

Sample share makes this clone medium-sized. The V gene is TRBV4-3, the J gene TRBJ2-7; 12 nucleotides line up with TRBD2. This CDR3 has 18 residues. The junction had 8 bases not matched to a gene; V was cut back by 0 bases and J by 2 bases. Germline CDR1 is LGHNA and CDR2 is YSLEER. The CDR3 DNA reads as TGCGCCAGCAGCCAAGATCGTGGACTAGCGGGACTTACCTACGAGCAGTACTTC. As protein: CASSQDRGLAGLTYEQYF.

The chain links TRBV4-1 to TRBJ1-4, with D maybe TRBD1 (6 bases). The V gene's germline CDR1 is MGHRA and CDR2 YSYEKL. The CDR3 spans 17 residues. V was cut by 3 bases and J by 7 bases, with 21 bases left in between. The CDR3 is CASSQSRKGQSGEKLFF. DNA for the CDR3: TGCGCCAGCAGCCAGAGTCGGAAAGGACAGAGTGGTGAAAAACTGTTTTTT.

This clone has more than one count but fewer than ten. The rearrangement uses TRBV2 and TRBJ2-3; D is perhaps TRBD1 or TRBD2 (6 bases each). Germline V gene lookup returns CDR1 SNHLY and CDR2 FYNNEI. The CDR3 extends over 16 amino acids. V lost 6 bases and J lost 0, with 16 bases in between. For the CDR3, the DNA is TGTGCCAGCAGCCCGACTAGGGGGGTTAGCACAGATACGCAGTATTTT. Translated: CASSPTRGVSTDTQYF.

The chain couples TRBV10-1 to TRBJ2-7; D might be TRBD2 (5 bases). The germline V gene has CDR1 WNHNN and CDR2 SYGVQD (reference sequence). The V and J ends lost 2 bases and 5 bases respectively, with 13 bases between them. The length of the CDR3 is 14 residues. CDR3: CASSEKGVIHEQYF. The DNA for the CDR3 is TGCGCCAGCAGTGAGAAGGGAGTAATCCACGAGCAGTACTTC.

The chain uses TRBV10-3 and TRBJ1-1, with D maybe TRBD1 (5 bases). The CDR3 extends over 14 amino acids. CDR1 is ENHRY and CDR2 is SYGVKD in the germline V gene. Trimming took 11 bases from V and 0 from J, leaving 16 bases between them. CDR3 residues: CASREGRLNTEAFF. The DNA for the CDR3 is TGTGCCTCCCGGGAGGGGCGGCTGAACACTGAAGCTTTCTTT.

The chain links TRBV19 to TRBJ1-3, with unresolved D. V gave up 2 bases and J gave up 0 bases, with 11 bases separating them. The CDR3 contains 16 residues. The V gene's germline CDR1 is LNHDA and CDR2 SQIVND (reference sequence). CDR3 residues: CASSIFGSGSGNTIYF. The DNA of the CDR3 is TGTGCCAGTAGTATATTTGGGTCTGGCTCTGGAAACACCATATATTTT.

J is TRBJ1-6 and V is TRBV7-4; TRBD1 aligns across 8 bases. CDR1 and CDR2 (germline): SGHVT, SQSDAQ. CDR3 size: 16 residues. Unmatched junction bases numbered 8, after V lost 4 bases and J lost 6 bases. DNA for the CDR3: TGTGCCAGCAGCTACGACCAGGGGGCGGGTAATTCACCCCTCCACTTT. Its protein product is CASSYDQGAGNSPLHF. The variable domain in full, with the rest retrieved from reference TRBV7-4 and TRBJ1-6, is GAGVSQSPRYKVAKRGRDVALRCDSISGHVTLYWYRQTLGQGSEVLTYSQSDAQRDKSGRPSGRFSAERPERSVSTLKIQRTEQGDSAVYLCASSYDQGAGNSPLHFGNGTRLTVT.

The J gene is TRBJ2-1, the V gene TRBV5-1; TRBD1 matches at 7 bases. Losses at the gene ends were 5 bases for V and 7 bases for J; bases not matched to a gene: 6. Germline assignment: CDR1 SGHRS and CDR2 YFSETQ. The length of the CDR3 is 13 residues. CDR3 coding DNA: TGCGCCAGCAGTGACAGGGTACAGAATGAGCAGTTCTTC. This sequence encodes CASSDRVQNEQFF.

A single count supports this clone. This sequence joins TRBV6-6 and TRBJ1-2, with TRBD1 matching over 12 bases. Germline CDR1 is MNHNY and CDR2 is SVGAGI (reference sequence). J was trimmed by 1 base and V by 8 bases; bases with no gene match: 5. The CDR3 runs to 15 residues. Written as DNA, the CDR3 is TGTGCCAGCGGGACAGGGGGCGCAGATAACTATGGCTACACCTTC. This codes for CASGTGGADNYGYTF.

The V call is TRBV9, the J call TRBJ1-6; no reliable D call. The CDR3 is 14 residues long. Germline CDR1 and CDR2: SGDLS and YYNGEE. Trimming left V 1 base short and J 1 base short, with 3 bases between. This chain's CDR3 is CASSVNSYNSPLHF. CDR3 DNA sequence: TGTGCCAGCAGCGTAAATTCCTATAATTCACCCCTCCACTTT. The whole variable domain, remainder taken from reference TRBV9 and TRBJ1-6, is DSGVTQTPKHLITATGQRVTLRCSPRSGDLSVYWYQQSLDQGLQFLIQYYNGEERAKGNILERFSAQQFPDLHSELNLSSLELGDSALYFCASSVNSYNSPLHFGNGTRLTVT.

The chain employs TRBV29-1 and TRBJ2-3; TRBD2 matches 8 bases. Germline trimming cut 8 bases from V and 1 base from J; bases unmatched to any gene: 5. Germline loops: CDR1 SQVTM, CDR2 ANQGSEA. The CDR3 contains 13 residues. The CDR3 sequence is CSYTTSGTDTQYF. The CDR3 DNA reads TGCAGCTACACGACTAGCGGCACAGATACGCAGTATTTT.